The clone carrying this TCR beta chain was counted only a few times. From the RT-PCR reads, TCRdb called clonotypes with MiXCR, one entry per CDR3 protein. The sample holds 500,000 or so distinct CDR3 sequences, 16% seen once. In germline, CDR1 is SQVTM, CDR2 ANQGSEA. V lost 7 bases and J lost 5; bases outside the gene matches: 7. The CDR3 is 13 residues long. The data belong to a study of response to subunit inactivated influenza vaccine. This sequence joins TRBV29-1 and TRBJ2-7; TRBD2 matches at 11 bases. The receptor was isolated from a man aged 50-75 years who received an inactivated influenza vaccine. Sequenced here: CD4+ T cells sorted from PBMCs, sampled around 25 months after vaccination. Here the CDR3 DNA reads TGCAGCGCGTTTCTAGCGGGAGGCGACGAGCAGTACTTC. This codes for CSAFLAGGDEQYF.